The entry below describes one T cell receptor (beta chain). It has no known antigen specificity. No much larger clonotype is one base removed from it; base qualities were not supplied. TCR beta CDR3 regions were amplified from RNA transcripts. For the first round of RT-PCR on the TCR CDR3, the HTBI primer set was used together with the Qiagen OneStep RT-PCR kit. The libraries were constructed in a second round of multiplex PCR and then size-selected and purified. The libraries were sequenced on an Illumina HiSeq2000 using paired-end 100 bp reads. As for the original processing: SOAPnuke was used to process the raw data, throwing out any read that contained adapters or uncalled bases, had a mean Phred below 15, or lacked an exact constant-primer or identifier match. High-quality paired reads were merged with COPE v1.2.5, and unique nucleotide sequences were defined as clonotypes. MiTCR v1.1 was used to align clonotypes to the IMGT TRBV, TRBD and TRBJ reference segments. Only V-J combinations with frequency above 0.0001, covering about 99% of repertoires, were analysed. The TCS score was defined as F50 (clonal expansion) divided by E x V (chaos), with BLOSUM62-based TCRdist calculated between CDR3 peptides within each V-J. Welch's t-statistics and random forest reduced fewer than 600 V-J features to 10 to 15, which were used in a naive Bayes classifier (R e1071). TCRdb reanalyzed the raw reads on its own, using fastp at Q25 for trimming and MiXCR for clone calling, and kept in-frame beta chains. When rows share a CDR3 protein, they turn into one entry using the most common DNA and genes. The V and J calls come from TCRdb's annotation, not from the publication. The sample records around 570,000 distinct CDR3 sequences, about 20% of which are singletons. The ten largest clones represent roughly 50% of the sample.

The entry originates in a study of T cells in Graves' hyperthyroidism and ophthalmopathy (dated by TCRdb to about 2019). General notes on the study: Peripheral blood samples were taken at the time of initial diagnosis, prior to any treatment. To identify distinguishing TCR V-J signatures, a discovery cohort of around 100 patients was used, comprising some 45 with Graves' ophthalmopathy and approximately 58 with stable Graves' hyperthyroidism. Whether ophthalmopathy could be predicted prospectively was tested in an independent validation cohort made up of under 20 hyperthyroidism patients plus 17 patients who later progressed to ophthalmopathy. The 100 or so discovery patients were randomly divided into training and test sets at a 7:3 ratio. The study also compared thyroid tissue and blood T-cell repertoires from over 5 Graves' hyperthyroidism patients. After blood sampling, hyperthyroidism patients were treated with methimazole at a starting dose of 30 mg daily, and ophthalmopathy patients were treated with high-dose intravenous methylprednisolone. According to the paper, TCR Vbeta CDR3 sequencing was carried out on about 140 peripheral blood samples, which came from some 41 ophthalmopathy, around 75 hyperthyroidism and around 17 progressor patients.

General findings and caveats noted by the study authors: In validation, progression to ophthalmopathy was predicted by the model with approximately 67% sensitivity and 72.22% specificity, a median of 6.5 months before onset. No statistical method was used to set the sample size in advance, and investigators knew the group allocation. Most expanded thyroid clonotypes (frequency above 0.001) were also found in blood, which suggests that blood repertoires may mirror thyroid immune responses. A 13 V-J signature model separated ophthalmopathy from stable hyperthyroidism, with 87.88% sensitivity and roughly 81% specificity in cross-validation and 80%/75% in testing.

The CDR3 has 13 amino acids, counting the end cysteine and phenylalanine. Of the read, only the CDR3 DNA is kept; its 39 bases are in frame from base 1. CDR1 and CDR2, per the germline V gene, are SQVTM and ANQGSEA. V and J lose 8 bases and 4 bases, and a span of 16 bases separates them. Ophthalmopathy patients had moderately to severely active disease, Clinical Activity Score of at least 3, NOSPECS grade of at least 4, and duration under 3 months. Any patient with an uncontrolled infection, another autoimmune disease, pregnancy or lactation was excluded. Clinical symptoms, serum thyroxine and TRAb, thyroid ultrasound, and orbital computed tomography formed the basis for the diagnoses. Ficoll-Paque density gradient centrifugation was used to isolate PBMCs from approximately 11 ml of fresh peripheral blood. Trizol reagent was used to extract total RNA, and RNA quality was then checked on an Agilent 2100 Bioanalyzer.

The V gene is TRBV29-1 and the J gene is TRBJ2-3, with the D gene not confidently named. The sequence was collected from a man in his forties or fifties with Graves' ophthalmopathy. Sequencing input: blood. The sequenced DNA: TGCAGCCTCCTTATAACTGGATCAGATACGCAGTATTTT. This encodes CSLLITGSDTQYF.